The clone carrying this T cell receptor (beta chain) was observed at least ten times. Its antigen is as yet unknown. One entry per CDR3 protein, called by TCRdb with MiXCR from the 5' RACE reads. The repertoire includes about 200,000 distinct CDR3 sequences, over 5% of them detected once, and about 15% sits in the top ten. Germline values: CDR1 PRHDT, CDR2 FYEKMQ (reference sequence). This CDR3 comprises 16 residues. V shed 1 base and J shed 3 bases, with 15 bases lying between them. The data are from a study of identical twins. Study-wide results and caveats: The authors noted that invariant MAIT and iNKT cells could partly confound zero-insertion analyses.

The same sample was also used in a study of T cells expressing NK-cell markers. That investigation notes: Several donors had dominant NKG2C+ clonotypes that comprised roughly 1.0-7.0% of their CD8+ T cells.

The specimen was CD8+ T cells sorted from blood. This clonotype was obtained from a woman younger than 35 in good health. The chain combines TRBV13 with TRBJ1-1; D is ambiguous. DNA of the CDR3: TGTGCCAGCAGCTTAGAACCGACTGGGAGCTACACTGAAGCTTTCTTT. It encodes CASSLEPTGSYTEAFF.